Sequencing of this T cell receptor (beta chain) was carried out in a study of cytomegalovirus exposure and HLA in healthy donors. The V end lost 10 bases, the J end lost 0 bases, and 9 bases lay between the germline ends. The germline V gene has CDR1 MDHEN and CDR2 SYDVKM. This CDR3 is built from 13 residues. Amplification used 60 Vbeta primers and 13 Jbeta primers. Using immunoSEQ multiplex PCR, the repertoire was profiled, and TCRdb retains in-frame clones only, with some absent. Its clone listing holds approximately 82,000 clones. The J gene is TRBJ2-2, the V gene TRBV28, with D unclear. The sequence derives from a woman aged 55-75 years in good health and CMV-seronegative. The sequenced material came from PBMCs. The CDR3 DNA sequence: TGTGCCACCTCCGTCTCGAACACCGGGGAGCTGTTTTTT. This sequence encodes CATSVSNTGELFF.